This TCR beta chain was identified during a study of shared clonotypes between healthy human individuals. Whole-study results and caveats: Among donors, sharing of clonotypes was expected to be affected by sequencing depth.

A word on this clone: Its antigen remains unidentified.

Unmatched junction bases numbered 8, after V lost 4 bases and J lost 1 base. CDR3 size: 16 residues. Germline V lookup: CDR1 SGDLS, CDR2 YYNGEE. Researchers partitioned CD4+ cells into CD45RA+ naive and CD45RA-negative memory subsets. The assay was immunoSEQ multiplex PCR, and TCRdb's table has in-frame clones only and misses some. The sample carries roughly 2.2 million clones, 85% to 95% recorded once. The J gene is TRBJ1-1, the V gene TRBV9, with TRBD1 identical over 9 bases. The sample was naive CD4+ T cells from PBMCs. The subset was: CD45RA+ positively selected. The receptor comes from a man between 18 and 35 years old in good health. Some clones in this sample may be carry-over from other donors' samples. DNA of the CDR3: TGTGCCAGCAGCCTCGGGACAGGGTGGACGAACACTGAAGCTTTCTTT. Protein product: CASSLGTGWTNTEAFF. Combining the CDR3 with reference TRBV9 and TRBJ1-1 gives the whole variable domain DSGVTQTPKHLITATGQRVTLRCSPRSGDLSVYWYQQSLDQGLQFLIQYYNGEERAKGNILERFSAQQFPDLHSELNLSSLELGDSALYFCASSLGTGWTNTEAFFGQGTRLTVV.